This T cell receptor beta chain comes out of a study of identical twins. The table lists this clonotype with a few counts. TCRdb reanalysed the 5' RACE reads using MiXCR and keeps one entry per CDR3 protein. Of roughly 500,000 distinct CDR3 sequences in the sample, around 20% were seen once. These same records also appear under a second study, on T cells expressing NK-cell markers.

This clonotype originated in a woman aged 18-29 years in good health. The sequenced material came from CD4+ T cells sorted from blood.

The CDR3 is CASSLPENTEAFF. CDR3 sequence (DNA): TGCGCCAGCAGCTTGCCAGAGAACACTGAAGCTTTCTTT. This chain uses TRBV5-1 with TRBJ1-1; D is undetermined. This CDR3 has 13 amino acids. Germline CDR1 reads SGHRS; CDR2 reads YFSETQ. The V gene lost 1 base and the J gene lost 1 base, with 5 bases spanning the gap.